The clone carrying this T cell receptor (beta chain) was seen ten or more times. Its specificity is unknown. The entry originates in a study of T cell repertoires in cytomegalovirus infection. Whole-study context: In public TCR beta signatures, there were indications of both CMV infection and matching HLA type. General observations from the study: Pooled public TCR beta family frequency picked out CMV carriers with the relevant HLA. Ex vivo responses were dominated by HLA-C-restricted CMV-specific TCR beta clonotypes.

CDR1 DFQATT and CDR2 SNEGSKA come from the germline V gene (reference sequence). The CDR3 consists of 13 residues. V was pared by 6 bases and J by 0 bases, with 11 bases between. From the reads, TCRdb called clonotypes with MiXCR, one entry per CDR3 protein. The repertoire holds hundreds of thousands of distinct CDR3 sequences, with 9.6% as singletons. This chain uses TRBV20-1 with TRBJ1-1; D ambiguous. Material for sequencing was PBMCs. This receptor was taken from a human donor in good health (CMV status not recorded). Some clones in this sample may be carry-over from other donors' samples. The CDR3, as DNA: TGCAGTGCAAGGGATTCTCTGAACACTGAAGCTTTCTTT. Translating it yields CSARDSLNTEAFF.